Listed below are T cell receptor beta chains from one sample, sequenced in a study of blood T cell repertoires in COVID-19. The table came from immunoSEQ multiplex PCR; TCRdb's copy has only in-frame clones and leaves some out. The sample shows some 510,000 clones, around nine tenths of them seen only once. Sequencing was done on a sample of PBMCs or T cells enriched from blood (not recorded which). Receptors originate from a woman aged 40-49 years who had recovered from COVID-19. Each CDR3 is given with its conserved first and last residue. A D gene is named only where the DNA matches it firmly. Not all rows give a size; the values are once, few, many and, for expanded clones, a class.

abundance: few
j_gene: TRBJ1-3
v_gene: TRBV4-1
d_gene: .
CDR3nt: TGCGCCAGCAGCCAGGCTGGAGGCTCTGGAAACACCATATATTTT
CDR3aa: CASSQAGGSGNTIYF

abundance: .
j_gene: TRBJ1-2
v_gene: TRBV19
d_gene: TRBD1
CDR3nt: TGTGCCAGTAAGACAGGGGGCGTTGGTCTGTATGGCTACACCTTC
CDR3aa: CASKTGGVGLYGYTF

abundance: .
j_gene: TRBJ1-2
v_gene: TRBV15
d_gene: .
CDR3nt: TGTGCCACCAGCAGAGATCGGACAGCCTCCTATGGCTACACCTTC
CDR3aa: CATSRDRTASYGYTF

abundance: .
j_gene: TRBJ2-7
v_gene: TRBV19
d_gene: .
CDR3nt: TGTGCCAGTAGTGCGGGACAGAGCTACGAGCAGTACTTC
CDR3aa: CASSAGQSYEQYF

abundance: .
j_gene: TRBJ2-7
v_gene: TRBV27
d_gene: TRBD2
CDR3nt: TGTGCCAGCAGTCGGACTAGCGGGATAGAGCAGTACTTC
CDR3aa: CASSRTSGIEQYF

abundance: .
j_gene: TRBJ1-1
v_gene: TRBV4-3
d_gene: .
CDR3nt: TGCGCCAGCAGCCAAGACCGGGACTTCGGTGAAGCTTTCTTT
CDR3aa: CASSQDRDFGEAFF

abundance: .
j_gene: TRBJ2-5
v_gene: TRBV18
d_gene: .
CDR3nt: TGTGCCAGCTCACCAGCAGGGTCAGAGCGAGAGACCCAGTACTTC
CDR3aa: CASSPAGSERETQYF

abundance: .
j_gene: TRBJ2-5
v_gene: TRBV7-2
d_gene: .
CDR3nt: TGTGCCAGCAGCCCGGGCGGGGCAGAGACCCAGTACTTC
CDR3aa: CASSPGGAETQYF

abundance: .
j_gene: TRBJ2-2
v_gene: TRBV4-3
d_gene: .
CDR3nt: TGCGCCAGCAGCCAAGATCACGTAGCGGCCAACACCGGGGAGCTGTTTTTT
CDR3aa: CASSQDHVAANTGELFF

abundance: .
j_gene: TRBJ2-1
v_gene: TRBV6-1
d_gene: TRBD2
CDR3nt: TGTGCCAGCAGTGAAGGAGCGGGATGGGGTGAGCAGTTCTTC
CDR3aa: CASSEGAGWGEQFF

abundance: few
j_gene: TRBJ1-2
v_gene: TRBV30
d_gene: TRBD1
CDR3nt: TGTGCCTGGGTGAGGACAGGGGACTATGGCTACACCTTC
CDR3aa: CAWVRTGDYGYTF

abundance: once
j_gene: TRBJ1-5
v_gene: TRBV7-9
d_gene: .
CDR3nt: TGTGCCAGCAGCTACCTGAGAGGAGGGGTTGGCAATCAGCCCCAGCATTTT
CDR3aa: CASSYLRGGVGNQPQHF

abundance: .
j_gene: TRBJ2-7
v_gene: TRBV7-9
d_gene: TRBD2
CDR3nt: TGTGCCAGCAGCCCGGGACTAGCGGGAGCAGTCGACGAGCAGTACTTC
CDR3aa: CASSPGLAGAVDEQYF

abundance: .
j_gene: TRBJ2-7
v_gene: TRBV27
d_gene: .
CDR3nt: TGTGCCAGCAGTTTATCGTGGGGCCCCTCCTACGAGCAGTACTTC
CDR3aa: CASSLSWGPSYEQYF

abundance: .
j_gene: TRBJ1-2
v_gene: TRBV24-1
d_gene: .
CDR3nt: TGTGCCACCAGTGGCAGATCAGGTCTTGGATACACCTTC
CDR3aa: CATSGRSGLGYTF

abundance: .
j_gene: TRBJ1-2
v_gene: TRBV14
d_gene: .
CDR3nt: TGTGCCAGCAGCGAAATTCAGACGGGAACACGGGGCTACACCTTC
CDR3aa: CASSEIQTGTRGYTF

abundance: .
j_gene: TRBJ2-1
v_gene: TRBV7-7
d_gene: TRBD1
CDR3nt: TGTGCCAGCAGCCCAGGGGGCCCCGGCAATGAGCAGTTCTTC
CDR3aa: CASSPGGPGNEQFF

abundance: few
j_gene: TRBJ1-3
v_gene: TRBV4-1
d_gene: .
CDR3nt: TGCGCCAGCAGCCAAGATGGATCAGGGGAGGGCTCTGGAAACACCATATATTTT
CDR3aa: CASSQDGSGEGSGNTIYF

abundance: .
j_gene: TRBJ2-7
v_gene: TRBV9
d_gene: TRBD1
CDR3nt: TGTGCCAGCAGCTCCGGGACAGGGGAATACGAGCAGTACTTC
CDR3aa: CASSSGTGEYEQYF

abundance: .
j_gene: TRBJ1-1
v_gene: TRBV11-2
d_gene: TRBD1
CDR3nt: TGTGCCAGCAGCGCAGGGGGGAACACTGAAGCTTTCTTT
CDR3aa: CASSAGGNTEAFF

abundance: .
j_gene: TRBJ2-7
v_gene: TRBV3-1/TRBV3-2
d_gene: TRBD2
CDR3nt: TGTGCCAGCAGCCAAGAACGACGGGAGGGCCTAAGCTACGAGCAGTACTTC
CDR3aa: CASSQERREGLSYEQYF

abundance: few
j_gene: TRBJ2-1
v_gene: TRBV11-2
d_gene: TRBD2
CDR3nt: TGTGCCAGCAGCTTAGAGAGCGGGGGTTACAATGAGCAGTTCTTC
CDR3aa: CASSLESGGYNEQFF

abundance: .
j_gene: TRBJ1-4
v_gene: TRBV7-8
d_gene: TRBD1
CDR3nt: TGTGCCAGCAGCTTAGACAGGGGTGAAAAACTGTTTTTT
CDR3aa: CASSLDRGEKLFF

abundance: .
j_gene: TRBJ2-3
v_gene: TRBV6-5
d_gene: TRBD2
CDR3nt: TGTGCCAGCAGTTACTCGGGGGGAGGGAACACAGATACGCAGTATTTT
CDR3aa: CASSYSGGGNTDTQYF

abundance: .
j_gene: TRBJ2-1
v_gene: TRBV19
d_gene: .
CDR3nt: TGTGCCAGTAGTATAAAACAGGTTGATGAGCAGTTCTTC
CDR3aa: CASSIKQVDEQFF

abundance: .
j_gene: TRBJ2-7
v_gene: TRBV6-2/TRBV6-3
d_gene: TRBD2
CDR3nt: TGTGCCAGCAGTTACTTGAGGACTAGCGGAACCTACGAGCAGTACTTC
CDR3aa: CASSYLRTSGTYEQYF

abundance: few
j_gene: TRBJ1-2
v_gene: TRBV7-9
d_gene: .
CDR3nt: TGTGCCAGCAGCTTAAACAGCTTCGATGGCTACACCTTC
CDR3aa: CASSLNSFDGYTF

abundance: .
j_gene: TRBJ1-2
v_gene: TRBV4-3
d_gene: .
CDR3nt: TGCGCCAGCAGCCAAGCTTTTTCACAGGGAAGAGGCTACACCTTC
CDR3aa: CASSQAFSQGRGYTF

abundance: .
j_gene: TRBJ1-2
v_gene: TRBV2
d_gene: .
CDR3nt: TGTGCCAGCAGTGTTCGACAGGTGATCCCCTATGGCTACACCTTC
CDR3aa: CASSVRQVIPYGYTF

abundance: .
j_gene: TRBJ2-1
v_gene: TRBV7-2
d_gene: TRBD2
CDR3nt: TGTGCCAGCAGCTTAGTTAGGGGACTAGCCCACAATGAGCAGTTCTTC
CDR3aa: CASSLVRGLAHNEQFF

abundance: few
j_gene: TRBJ1-1
v_gene: TRBV5-4
d_gene: .
CDR3nt: TGTGCCAGCAGCTCTGGACAGATCTTAGCTGAAGCTTTCTTT
CDR3aa: CASSSGQILAEAFF

abundance: .
j_gene: TRBJ1-4
v_gene: TRBV15
d_gene: .
CDR3nt: TGTGCCACCAGCAGAGACCTAGGAAAACTGTTTTTT
CDR3aa: CATSRDLGKLFF

abundance: .
j_gene: TRBJ1-1
v_gene: TRBV27
d_gene: .
CDR3nt: TGTGCCAGCAGCTTGGGGCCAGGGGCTTTACCCACTGAAGCTTTCTTT
CDR3aa: CASSLGPGALPTEAFF

abundance: .
j_gene: TRBJ1-2
v_gene: TRBV5-1
d_gene: .
CDR3nt: TGCGCCAGCAACCCGGGACACCTACCTAACTATGGCTACACCTTC
CDR3aa: CASNPGHLPNYGYTF

abundance: once
j_gene: TRBJ1-3
v_gene: TRBV2
d_gene: .
CDR3nt: TGTGCCAGCACTGACGGGAGCTCTGGAAACACCATATATTTT
CDR3aa: CASTDGSSGNTIYF

abundance: .
j_gene: TRBJ1-2
v_gene: TRBV6-2/TRBV6-3
d_gene: .
CDR3nt: TGTGCCAGCAGTTACTCGGGTCAAATCGGGGGCTACACCTTC
CDR3aa: CASSYSGQIGGYTF

abundance: .
j_gene: TRBJ2-2
v_gene: TRBV12-5
d_gene: TRBD2
CDR3nt: TGTGCTAGTGGCGGGACTAGCGGAGGGACCGGGGAGCTGTTTTTT
CDR3aa: CASGGTSGGTGELFF

abundance: .
j_gene: TRBJ2-3
v_gene: TRBV7-2
d_gene: .
CDR3nt: TGTGCCAGCAGCTTAGCGTCAGGCGCAGATACGCAGTATTTT
CDR3aa: CASSLASGADTQYF

abundance: .
j_gene: TRBJ2-7
v_gene: TRBV4-2
d_gene: TRBD1
CDR3nt: TGTGCCAGCAGCCTACCGGGACAGGGGCAGGGCGAGCAGTACTTC
CDR3aa: CASSLPGQGQGEQYF

abundance: .
j_gene: TRBJ1-3
v_gene: TRBV7-9
d_gene: TRBD1
CDR3nt: TGTGCCAGCAGCTTAGAGCCGAGGGGGCTACTGGGAAACACCATATATTTT
CDR3aa: CASSLEPRGLLGNTIYF

abundance: .
j_gene: TRBJ2-1
v_gene: TRBV6-2/TRBV6-3
d_gene: TRBD2
CDR3nt: TGTGCCAGCAGTTACCGGGGACTAGCGGTGAATGAGCAGTTCTTC
CDR3aa: CASSYRGLAVNEQFF

abundance: .
j_gene: TRBJ1-1
v_gene: TRBV7-9
d_gene: TRBD1
CDR3nt: TGTGCCAGCAGCCCGACAGGGGGGGACACTGAAGCTTTCTTT
CDR3aa: CASSPTGGDTEAFF

abundance: .
j_gene: TRBJ1-6
v_gene: TRBV6-5
d_gene: .
CDR3nt: TGTGCCAGCAGTTACGGGGGGACTTCACCCCTCCACTTT
CDR3aa: CASSYGGTSPLHF